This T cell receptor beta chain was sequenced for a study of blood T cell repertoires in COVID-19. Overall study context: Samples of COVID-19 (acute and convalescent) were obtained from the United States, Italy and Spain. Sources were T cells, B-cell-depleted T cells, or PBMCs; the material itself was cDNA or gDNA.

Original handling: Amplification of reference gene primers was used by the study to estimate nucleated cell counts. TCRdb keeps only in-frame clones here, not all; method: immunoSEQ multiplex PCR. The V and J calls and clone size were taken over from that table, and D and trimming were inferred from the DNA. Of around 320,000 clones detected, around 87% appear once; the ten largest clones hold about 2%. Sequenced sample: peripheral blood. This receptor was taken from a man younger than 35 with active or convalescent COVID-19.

This chain's CDR3 is CASSLAPEGRGETQYF. CDR3 sequence (DNA): TGTGCCAGCAGTTTAGCCCCCGAGGGGAGGGGAGAGACCCAGTACTTC. This chain joins TRBV27 and TRBJ2-5; 7 positions match TRBD2. Trimming at V came to 2 bases and at J to 4 bases, leaving 10 bases not matched to a gene. This CDR3 has 16 residues. Germline loops: CDR1 MNHEY, CDR2 SMNVEV (reference sequence).